The rows below give T cell receptor beta chains drawn from one sample of a study of cytomegalovirus exposure and HLA in healthy donors. The table came from immunoSEQ multiplex PCR; TCRdb's copy has only in-frame clones and leaves some out. The sample lists 100,000 to 130,000 clones; under 80% were seen once. Source material: PBMCs. The receptors were sampled from a middle-aged woman in good health and CMV-seropositive. The CDR3 runs from the conserved cysteine through the conserved F or W. The D gene is left open where the match is weak. Rows give clone size only sometimes, using once, few, many, or a class for an expanded clone.

CDR3 DNA,CDR3 protein,clone size,V gene,D gene,J gene
TGCGCCAGCAGCTTGGATCCGGGCGGAGGGTACACTGAAGCTTTCTTT,CASSLDPGGGYTEAFF,-,TRBV5-1,-,TRBJ1-1
TGTGCCAGCAGCTTAACCCAGGCAGCAGAGACCCAGTACTTC,CASSLTQAAETQYF,-,TRBV7-2,-,TRBJ2-5
TGTGCCAGCAGTGGAGGGGGGGCCCTTTCCTACGAGCAGTACTTC,CASSGGGALSYEQYF,-,TRBV6-1,-,TRBJ2-7
TGTGCCAGCAGCCAACAGGTTCCCAGCTCCTACAATGAGCAGTTCTTC,CASSQQVPSSYNEQFF,-,TRBV7-9,-,TRBJ2-1
TGTGCCAGCGTTAGTGGACAACGGCGGCCCCAGCATTTT,CASVSGQRRPQHF,few,TRBV6-6,-,TRBJ1-5
TGTGCCAGCAGCCAAGAGGTAGCGGGGGGGCGTGAGACCCAGTACTTC,CASSQEVAGGRETQYF,-,TRBV4-2,TRBD2,TRBJ2-5
TGTGCCATCAGTGGGACAGGGGGCGCTTCCAGCTTCTCTGGAAACACCATATATTTT,CAISGTGGASSFSGNTIYF,once,TRBV10-3,TRBD1,TRBJ1-3
TGTGCCAGCAGTCGCTGGGACTCCGGAGGTTCACCCCTCCACTTT,CASSRWDSGGSPLHF,-,TRBV6-6,-,TRBJ1-6
TGTGCCAGCTCACCGGATTATGGGGGCCACGAGCAGTACTTC,CASSPDYGGHEQYF,few,TRBV18,-,TRBJ2-7
TGTGCCAGCCGCGCCGTAGATACGCAGTATTTT,CASRAVDTQYF,-,TRBV6-5,-,TRBJ2-3
TGTGCCAGCAGTGACCTTTGGACTGACCGGAATGAGCAGTTCTTC,CASSDLWTDRNEQFF,-,TRBV6-1,-,TRBJ2-1
TGTGCCAGCCACAGGGGTAGCTACGAGCAGTACTTC,CASHRGSYEQYF,-,TRBV6-1,TRBD1,TRBJ2-7
TGCAGCGTTAAGTTCGGGACAGGGGGAGAAAAACTGTTTTTT,CSVKFGTGGEKLFF,-,TRBV29-1,TRBD1,TRBJ1-4
TGTGCCAGCAGCCGGGGGGGTGGGAATCAGCCCCAGCATTTT,CASSRGGGNQPQHF,once,TRBV7-8,-,TRBJ1-5
TGCGCCAGCAGCTTGGGGACAGGGGAACGACCACTATTCTTC,CASSLGTGERPLFF,-,TRBV5-1,TRBD1,TRBJ2-7
TGTGCCAGTAGTTTCACCCCAGGTAGGGGGGAAAAACTGTTTTTT,CASSFTPGRGEKLFF,-,TRBV19,-,TRBJ1-4
TGTGCCAGCAGCCCGGGACAGGAGGAAAACTATGGCTACACCTTC,CASSPGQEENYGYTF,-,TRBV7-9,TRBD1,TRBJ1-2
TGCAGCTTACGACTGCCCGCGGATACGCAGTATTTT,CSLRLPADTQYF,-,TRBV29-1,-,TRBJ2-3
TGCGCCAGCAGCCCACCCGGGGGGAACACCGGGGAGCTGTTTTTT,CASSPPGGNTGELFF,-,TRBV5-1,-,TRBJ2-2
TGTGCCAGCAGCCTACAGGGGGCGGCTGGAAACACCATATATTTT,CASSLQGAAGNTIYF,-,TRBV7-9,TRBD1,TRBJ1-3
TGTGCCAGCAGCACCGCCGGTTCGGAGGAGCAGTTCTTC,CASSTAGSEEQFF,-,TRBV7-3,-,TRBJ2-1
TGTGCCAGCTCCCTCCGGGACAGGGGATCTAATTCACCCCTCCACTTT,CASSLRDRGSNSPLHF,-,TRBV27,TRBD1,TRBJ1-6
TGCGCCAGCAGCCAGATGGGGGGTGGAATGAACACTGAAGCTTTCTTT,CASSQMGGGMNTEAFF,-,TRBV5-1,-,TRBJ1-1
TGTGCCATCAGCGGGACTAGTAGCACAGATACGCAGTATTTT,CAISGTSSTDTQYF,-,TRBV10-3,TRBD2,TRBJ2-3
TGTGCCAGCAGCTATGGGACAGGGGGCGTAGGCACTGAAGCTTTCTTT,CASSYGTGGVGTEAFF,-,TRBV6-6,TRBD1,TRBJ1-1
TGTGCCAGCAGCCAGAACAGGGGTCCCAATCAGCCCCAGCATTTT,CASSQNRGPNQPQHF,-,TRBV7-9,TRBD1,TRBJ1-5
TGTGCCAGCAGCCAAATTAGCGGGGGTTTCAATGAGCAGTTCTTC,CASSQISGGFNEQFF,-,TRBV14,TRBD2,TRBJ2-1
TGTGCCAGCCCCCCGGACAGGCTCGGAAACACCATATATTTT,CASPPDRLGNTIYF,few,TRBV27,TRBD1,TRBJ1-3
TGTGCCAGCACTGACCCGGGGGGCCTTTGGGAAAAACTGTTTTTT,CASTDPGGLWEKLFF,-,TRBV27,-,TRBJ1-4
TGTGCCACCTCAGGGTCACACTCCTATAATTCACCCCTCCACTTT,CATSGSHSYNSPLHF,-,TRBV6-5,-,TRBJ1-6
TGTGCCAGCAGCTTGCAGGGGGCGGACTCACCCCTCCACTTT,CASSLQGADSPLHF,-,TRBV7-3,TRBD1,TRBJ1-6
TGTGCCAGCAGCCCTGGGGACAGGATCCATGGCTACACCTTC,CASSPGDRIHGYTF,few,TRBV4-2,TRBD1,TRBJ1-2
TGTGCCAGCTCCACTTCACCCCCTTCCACTAACTATGGCTACACCTTC,CASSTSPPSTNYGYTF,-,TRBV18,-,TRBJ1-2
TGCGCCAGCAGCTTTTTCCTAGCGGGGGGGCCGGGTGAGCAGTTCTTC,CASSFFLAGGPGEQFF,-,TRBV5-1,TRBD2,TRBJ2-1
TGTGCCAGCAGTGAAGCTGGGGGGGGCGGAAACACCATATATTTT,CASSEAGGGGNTIYF,-,TRBV2,-,TRBJ1-3
TGCGCCAGCAGCTTAAACAGGGGGAGGACTGAAGCTTTCTTT,CASSLNRGRTEAFF,few,TRBV5-1,TRBD1,TRBJ1-1
TGCAGCGGTACGGGACACCTGAACACTGAAGCTTTCTTT,CSGTGHLNTEAFF,few,TRBV29-1,-,TRBJ1-1
TGTGCCAGCAATGGGGGCCTGAACACCGGGGAGCTGTTTTTT,CASNGGLNTGELFF,-,TRBV2,-,TRBJ2-2
TGTGCCATCAGTTCTACTCGAGCTCAGGGCTATGGCTACACCTTC,CAISSTRAQGYGYTF,few,TRBV10-3,-,TRBJ1-2
TGTGCCAGCAGTGAGGCCGGGACAAACTACGAGCAGTACTTC,CASSEAGTNYEQYF,-,TRBV6-1,-,TRBJ2-7